The source of this T cell receptor (beta chain) is a study of T cells in localized non-small cell lung cancer. CDR1 SGHTA and CDR2 FQGNSA come from the germline V gene. V dropped 6 bases and J dropped 8; count of bases not matched to a gene: 9. The CDR3 is made up of 13 amino acids. In its sample, this clone was seen many times. What it recognizes is unknown. Libraries were prepared by immunoSEQ multiplex PCR; TCRdb keeps only in-frame clonotypes and omits some of them. Counted here are about 13,000 clones, under 30% occurring once; the ten biggest clones make up roughly 6.8%. General study points: Maximal T cell clonality occurred in uninvolved adjacent lung, with tumor ranking below it.

The chain has TRBV7-2 and TRBJ1-2; 7 nucleotides agree with TRBD1. The sequencing used lung tumor tissue, collected before any cancer treatment. The origin of this receptor is a female donor of 60 years or more with stage I lung adenocarcinoma. The DNA of the CDR3 is TGTGCCAGCAGTAGTCAAACAGGGGTAGGCTACACCTTC. Its translation: CASSSQTGVGYTF.